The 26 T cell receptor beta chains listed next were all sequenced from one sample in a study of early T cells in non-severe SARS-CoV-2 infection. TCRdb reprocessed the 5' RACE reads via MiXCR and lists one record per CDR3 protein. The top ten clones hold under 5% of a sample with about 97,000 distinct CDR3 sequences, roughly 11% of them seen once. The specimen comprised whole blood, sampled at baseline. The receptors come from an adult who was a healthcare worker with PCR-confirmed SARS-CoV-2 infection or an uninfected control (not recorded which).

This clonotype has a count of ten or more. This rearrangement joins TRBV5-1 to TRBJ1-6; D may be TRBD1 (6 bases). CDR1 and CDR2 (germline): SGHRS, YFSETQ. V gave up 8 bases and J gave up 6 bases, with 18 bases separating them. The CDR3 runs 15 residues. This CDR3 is CASKIQGGGNSPLHF. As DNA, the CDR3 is TGCGCCAGTAAGATACAGGGCGGTGGTAATTCACCCCTCCACTTT.

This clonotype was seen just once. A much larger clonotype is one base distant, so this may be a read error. CDR3 residues: CASSQGRTPRSTDTQYF. The CDR3 DNA is TGTGCCAGCAGCCAAGGTCGGACCCCTCGAAGCACAGATACGCAGTATTTT. The chain is built from TRBV3-1 and TRBJ2-3; D is unresolved. V was cut by 1 base and J by 0 bases, with 14 bases left in between. CDR3 length: 17 residues. Germline-derived CDR1 and CDR2 are LGHDT and YNNKEL (reference sequence).

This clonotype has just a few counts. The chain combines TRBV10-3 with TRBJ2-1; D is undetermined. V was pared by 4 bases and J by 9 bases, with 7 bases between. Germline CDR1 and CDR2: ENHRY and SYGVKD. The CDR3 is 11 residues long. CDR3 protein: CAISADSEQFF. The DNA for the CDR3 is TGTGCCATCAGTGCCGACTCTGAGCAGTTCTTC.

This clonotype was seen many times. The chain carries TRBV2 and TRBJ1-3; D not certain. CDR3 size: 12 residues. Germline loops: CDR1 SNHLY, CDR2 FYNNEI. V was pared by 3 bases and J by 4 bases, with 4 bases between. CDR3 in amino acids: CASSERGNTIYF. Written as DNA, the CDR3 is TGTGCCAGCAGTGAGAGGGGAAACACCATATATTTT. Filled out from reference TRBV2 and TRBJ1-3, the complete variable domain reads EPEVTQTPSHQVTQMGQEVILRCVPISNHLYFYWYRQILGQKVEFLVSFYNNEISEKSEIFDDQFSVERPDGSNFTLKIRSTKLEDSAMYFCASSERGNTIYFGEGSWLTVV.

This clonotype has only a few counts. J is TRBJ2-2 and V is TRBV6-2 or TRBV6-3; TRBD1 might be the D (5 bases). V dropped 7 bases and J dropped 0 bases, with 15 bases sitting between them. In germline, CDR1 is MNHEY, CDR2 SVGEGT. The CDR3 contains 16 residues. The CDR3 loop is CASTRLDISNTGELFF. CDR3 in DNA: TGTGCCAGCACTAGATTGGACATCTCGAACACCGGGGAGCTGTTTTTT.

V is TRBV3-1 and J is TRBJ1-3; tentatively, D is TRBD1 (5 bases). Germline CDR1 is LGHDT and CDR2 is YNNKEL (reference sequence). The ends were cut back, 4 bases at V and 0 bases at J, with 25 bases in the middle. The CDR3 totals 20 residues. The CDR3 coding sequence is TGTGCCAGCAGCCTACAGGCAGGCCTGGGGTCGGACATCTCTGGAAACACCATATATTTT. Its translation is CASSLQAGLGSDISGNTIYF. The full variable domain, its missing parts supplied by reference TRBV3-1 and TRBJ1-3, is DTAVSQTPKYLVTQMGNDKSIKCEQNLGHDTMYWYKQDSKKFLKIMFSYNNKELIINETVPNRFSPKSPDKAHLNLHINSLELGDSAVYFCASSLQAGLGSDISGNTIYFGEGSWLTVV.

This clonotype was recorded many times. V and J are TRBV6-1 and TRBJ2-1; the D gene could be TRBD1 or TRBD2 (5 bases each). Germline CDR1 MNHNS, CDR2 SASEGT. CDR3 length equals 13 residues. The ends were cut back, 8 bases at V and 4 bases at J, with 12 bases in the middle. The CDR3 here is CASVRGAYNEQFF. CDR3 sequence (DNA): TGTGCCAGCGTCCGGGGCGCTTACAATGAGCAGTTCTTC.

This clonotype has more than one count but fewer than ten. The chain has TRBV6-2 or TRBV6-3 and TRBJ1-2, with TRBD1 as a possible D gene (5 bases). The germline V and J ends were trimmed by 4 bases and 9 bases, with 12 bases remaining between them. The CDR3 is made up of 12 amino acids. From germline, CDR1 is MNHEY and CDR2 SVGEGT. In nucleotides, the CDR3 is TGTGCCAGCAGTTTCAACCCGGACAGCTACACCTTC. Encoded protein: CASSFNPDSYTF.

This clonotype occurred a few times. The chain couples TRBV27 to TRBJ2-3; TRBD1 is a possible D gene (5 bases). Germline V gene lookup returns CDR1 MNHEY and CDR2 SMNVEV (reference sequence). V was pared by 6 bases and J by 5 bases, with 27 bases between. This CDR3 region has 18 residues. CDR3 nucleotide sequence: TGTGCCAGCAGAACCTTTTATAGTATAGGGGCGATTGGAGATACGCAGTATTTT. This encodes CASRTFYSIGAIGDTQYF.

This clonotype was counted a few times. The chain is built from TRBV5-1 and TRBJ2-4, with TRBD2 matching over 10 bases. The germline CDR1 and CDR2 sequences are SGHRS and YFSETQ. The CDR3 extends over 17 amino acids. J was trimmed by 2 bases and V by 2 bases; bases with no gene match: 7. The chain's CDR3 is CASSFNSAGGPKNIQYF. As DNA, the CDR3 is TGCGCCAGCAGCTTTAACTCAGCGGGAGGGCCCAAAAACATTCAGTACTTC.

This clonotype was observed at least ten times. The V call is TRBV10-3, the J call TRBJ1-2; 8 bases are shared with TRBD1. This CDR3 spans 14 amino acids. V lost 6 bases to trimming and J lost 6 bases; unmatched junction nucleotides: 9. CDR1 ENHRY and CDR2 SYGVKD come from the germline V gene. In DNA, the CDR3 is TGTGCCATCAGGGACAGGGCATCAAACGATGGCTACACCTTC. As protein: CAIRDRASNDGYTF.

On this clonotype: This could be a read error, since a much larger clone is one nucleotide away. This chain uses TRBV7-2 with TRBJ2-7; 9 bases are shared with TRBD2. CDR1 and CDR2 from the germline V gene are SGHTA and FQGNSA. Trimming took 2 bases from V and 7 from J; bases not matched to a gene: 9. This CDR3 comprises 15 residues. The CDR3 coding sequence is TGTACCAGCAGCTTACTATTAGCGGGGGAAGGAGAGCAGTACTTC. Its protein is CTSSLLLAGEGEQYF.

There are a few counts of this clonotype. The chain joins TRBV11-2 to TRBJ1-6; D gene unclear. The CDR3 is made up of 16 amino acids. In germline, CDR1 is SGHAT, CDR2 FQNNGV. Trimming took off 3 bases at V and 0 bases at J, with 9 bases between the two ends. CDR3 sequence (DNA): TGTGCCAGCAGCTTGTCACTGAGCTCCTATAATTCACCCCTCCACTTT. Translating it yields CASSLSLSSYNSPLHF.

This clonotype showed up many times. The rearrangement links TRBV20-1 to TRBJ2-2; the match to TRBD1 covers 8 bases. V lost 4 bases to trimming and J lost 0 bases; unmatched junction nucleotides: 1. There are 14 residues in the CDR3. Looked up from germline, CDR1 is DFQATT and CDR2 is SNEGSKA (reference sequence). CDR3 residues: CSATGGANTGELFF. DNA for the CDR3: TGCAGTGCTACAGGGGGCGCGAACACCGGGGAGCTGTTTTTT.

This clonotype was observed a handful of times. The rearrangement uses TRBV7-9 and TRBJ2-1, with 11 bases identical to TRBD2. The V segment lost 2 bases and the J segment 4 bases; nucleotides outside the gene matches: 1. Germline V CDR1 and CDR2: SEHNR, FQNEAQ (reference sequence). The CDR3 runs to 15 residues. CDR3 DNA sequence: TGTGCCAGCAGCTTATCTAGCGGGAGGTACAATGAGCAGTTCTTC. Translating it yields CASSLSSGRYNEQFF.

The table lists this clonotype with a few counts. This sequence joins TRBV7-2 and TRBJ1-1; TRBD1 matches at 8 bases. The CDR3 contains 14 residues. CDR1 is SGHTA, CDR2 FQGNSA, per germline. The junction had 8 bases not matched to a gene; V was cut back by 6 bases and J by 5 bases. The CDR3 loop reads CASSRFRGRTEAFF. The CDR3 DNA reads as TGTGCCAGCAGTCGATTCAGGGGGCGAACTGAAGCTTTCTTT.

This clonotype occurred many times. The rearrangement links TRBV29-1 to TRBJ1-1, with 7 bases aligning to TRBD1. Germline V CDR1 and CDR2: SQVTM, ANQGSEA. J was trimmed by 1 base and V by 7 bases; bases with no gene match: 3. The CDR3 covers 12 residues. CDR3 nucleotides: TGCAGCGCTGGACAGGAGAACACTGAAGCTTTCTTT. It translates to CSAGQENTEAFF.

CDR3 amino acids: CASSTREGQTDTQYF. The CDR3 DNA reads TGTGCCAGCAGCACAAGAGAGGGTCAAACAGATACGCAGTATTTT. The chain joins TRBV13 to TRBJ2-3, with D perhaps TRBD2 (5 bases). CDR3 length: 15 residues. Trimming removed 5 bases at V and 3 bases at J, with 15 bases between. Germline V gives CDR1 PRHDT, CDR2 FYEKMQ (reference sequence).

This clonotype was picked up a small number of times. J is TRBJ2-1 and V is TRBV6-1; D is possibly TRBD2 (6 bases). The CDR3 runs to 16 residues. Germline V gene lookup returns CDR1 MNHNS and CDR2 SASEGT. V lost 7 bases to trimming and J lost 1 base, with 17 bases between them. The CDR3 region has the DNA TGTGCCAGCACCCTAACTCACGGGGGATCCTACAATGAGCAGTTCTTC. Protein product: CASTLTHGGSYNEQFF.

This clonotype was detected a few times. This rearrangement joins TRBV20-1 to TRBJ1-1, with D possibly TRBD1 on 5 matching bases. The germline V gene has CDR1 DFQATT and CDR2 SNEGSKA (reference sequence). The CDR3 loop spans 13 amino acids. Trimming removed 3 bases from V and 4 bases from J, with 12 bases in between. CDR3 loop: CSASVRGGTEAFF. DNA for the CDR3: TGCAGTGCTAGTGTCCGGGGCGGCACTGAAGCTTTCTTT.

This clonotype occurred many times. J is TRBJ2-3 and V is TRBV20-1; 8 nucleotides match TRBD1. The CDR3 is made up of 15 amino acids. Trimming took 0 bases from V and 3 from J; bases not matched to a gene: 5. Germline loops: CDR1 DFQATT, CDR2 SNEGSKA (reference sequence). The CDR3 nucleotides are TGCAGTGCTAGAGATCAACAGGGGGAAACAGATACGCAGTATTTT. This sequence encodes CSARDQQGETDTQYF.

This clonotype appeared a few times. The CDR3 bases are TGCGCCAGCAGCTTGCAATTTAACACTGAAGCTTTCTTT. Protein product: CASSLQFNTEAFF. The rearrangement joins TRBV5-1 to TRBJ1-1; D gene unclear. Germline CDR1 and CDR2: SGHRS and YFSETQ. The CDR3 has 13 residues. With 1 base removed from V and 2 bases from J, the gap between germline ends came to 6 bases.

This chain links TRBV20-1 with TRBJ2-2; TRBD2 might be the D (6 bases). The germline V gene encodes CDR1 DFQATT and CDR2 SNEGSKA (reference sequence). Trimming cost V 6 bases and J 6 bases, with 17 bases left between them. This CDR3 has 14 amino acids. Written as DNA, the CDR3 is TGCAGTGCGAGACTAGTTTCCTTCGCCGGGGAGCTGTTTTTT. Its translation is CSARLVSFAGELFF.

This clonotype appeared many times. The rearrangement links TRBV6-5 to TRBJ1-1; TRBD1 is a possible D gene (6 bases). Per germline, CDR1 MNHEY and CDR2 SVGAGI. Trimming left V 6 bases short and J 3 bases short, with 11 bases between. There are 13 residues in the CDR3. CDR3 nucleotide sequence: TGTGCCAGCAGCAGGGGAACGGACACTGAAGCTTTCTTT. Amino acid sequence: CASSRGTDTEAFF.

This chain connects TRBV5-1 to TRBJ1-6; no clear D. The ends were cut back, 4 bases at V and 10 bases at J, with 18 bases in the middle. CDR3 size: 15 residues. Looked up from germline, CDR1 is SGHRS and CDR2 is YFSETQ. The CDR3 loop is CASSLFGREESPLHF. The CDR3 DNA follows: TGCGCCAGCAGCCTCTTCGGGCGCGAAGAGTCACCCCTCCACTTT.

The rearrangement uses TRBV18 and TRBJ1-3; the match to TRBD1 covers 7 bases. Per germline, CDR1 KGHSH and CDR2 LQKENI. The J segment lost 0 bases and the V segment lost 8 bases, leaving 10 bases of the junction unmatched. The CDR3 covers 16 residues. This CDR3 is CASTEGQVSSGNTIYF. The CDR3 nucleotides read TGTGCCAGCACAGAAGGACAGGTATCCTCTGGAAACACCATATATTTT.